The 30 T cell receptor beta chains reported below all come from one sample, sequenced in a study of OX40 agonist ivuxolimab in advanced cancers. Profiled with immunoSEQ multiplex PCR; TCRdb holds only in-frame clones, not every one. The data contain some 60,000 clones, about nine tenths of them singletons. The source was CD4+ or CD8+ T cells sorted from blood, collected in a trial of the OX40 agonist ivuxolimab. The receptors shown here come from an adult with an advanced solid tumor such as melanoma, head and neck, liver or kidney cancer.

The chain links TRBV5-6 to TRBJ2-5; D remains ambiguous. The CDR3 runs to 14 residues. Trimming took off 0 bases at V and 3 bases at J, with 9 bases between the two ends. The V gene's germline CDR1 is SGHDT and CDR2 YYEEEE. DNA of the CDR3: TGTGCCAGCAGCTTGGGACGGCAAAAAGAGACCCAGTACTTC. It specifies CASSLGRQKETQYF.

The chain employs TRBV7-9 and TRBJ2-4; D might be TRBD2 (6 bases). The CDR3 covers 14 residues. With 1 base removed from V and 5 bases from J, the gap between germline ends came to 9 bases. The germline gives CDR1 SEHNR, CDR2 FQNEAQ (reference sequence). This CDR3 reads CASSLVLAENIQYF. The CDR3 DNA follows: TGTGCCAGCAGCTTAGTACTAGCAGAAAACATTCAGTACTTC.

The V gene is TRBV11-2, the J gene TRBJ2-1; tentatively, D is TRBD1 (5 bases). V gave up 1 base and J gave up 5 bases, with 18 bases separating them. Germline V CDR1 and CDR2: SGHAT, FQNNGV. This CDR3 spans 17 amino acids. The chain's CDR3 is CASSLAPSVGDHNEQFF. The CDR3 DNA reads TGTGCCAGCAGCTTAGCCCCCTCCGTAGGGGATCACAATGAGCAGTTCTTC.

This sequence joins TRBV7-6 and TRBJ1-3; D perhaps matches TRBD1 (5 bases). Germline CDR1 reads SGHVS; CDR2 reads FNYEAQ. Trimming removed 10 bases from V and 0 bases from J, with 13 bases in between. This CDR3 spans 14 amino acids. The CDR3 protein is CAIMGGVSGNTIYF. The CDR3 bases are TGTGCCATCATGGGGGGGGTCTCTGGAAACACCATATATTTT.

The chain recombines TRBV29-1 with TRBJ2-7; 11 bases match TRBD1. Trimming cost V 5 bases and J 4 bases; bases outside gene matches: 7. This CDR3 region has 14 residues. Germline V gives CDR1 SQVTM, CDR2 ANQGSEA. The CDR3 nucleotides are TGCAGCGTTCAAGGACAGGGGGCGAGATACGAGCAGTACTTC. Its translation is CSVQGQGARYEQYF.

This clone was seen once. The chain joins TRBV5-8 to TRBJ2-7, with 8 bases identical to TRBD2. Trimming took 1 base from V and 4 from J; bases not matched to a gene: 4. Germline V lookup: CDR1 SGHTS, CDR2 YDEGEE. The CDR3 covers 14 residues. CDR3 sequence (DNA): TGTGCCAGCAGCTTGTCCAGCGGGAGTTACGAGCAGTACTTC. Protein sequence: CASSLSSGSYEQYF.

The chain links TRBV28 to TRBJ2-2; 7 positions match TRBD1. The CDR3 sequence is 17 residues long. Per the germline V gene, CDR1 is MDHEN and CDR2 is SYDVKM. V trimming: 5 bases; J trimming: 7 bases; junction bases outside the gene matches: 16. Here the CDR3 reads CASSTQTGLLTGGELFF. The CDR3 DNA reads TGTGCCAGCAGTACCCAGACAGGGCTGTTGACGGGCGGGGAGCTGTTTTTT.

The chain joins TRBV7-2 to TRBJ2-2; the D is unclear. V was clipped by 8 bases and J by 5 bases, with 12 bases between them. CDR1 SGHTA and CDR2 FQGNSA come from the germline V gene. This CDR3 has 13 amino acids. CDR3 region: CASGPERTGELFF. The DNA for the CDR3 is TGTGCCAGCGGGCCCGAGAGAACCGGGGAGCTGTTTTTT.

The V gene is TRBV11-3, the J gene TRBJ2-2; D gene unclear. Trimming took off 1 base at V and 6 bases at J, with 3 bases between the two ends. The CDR3 consists of 12 residues. Germline V CDR1 and CDR2: SGHNT, YENEEA. In DNA, the CDR3 is TGTGCCAGCAGCTTAGGGGCCGGGGAGCTGTTTTTT. Translation gives CASSLGAGELFF.

This clone has a single count. The V and J genes are TRBV4-3 and TRBJ2-1; the D is unclear. V dropped 0 bases and J dropped 2 bases, with 14 bases sitting between them. The CDR3 runs to 17 residues. Germline CDR1 LGHNA, CDR2 YSLEER. CDR3 sequence (DNA): TGCGCCAGCAGCCAAGATCTATCGCTAGTGCCCTACAATGAGCAGTTCTTC. Its translation: CASSQDLSLVPYNEQFF.

This sequence joins TRBV10-2 and TRBJ2-3; 7 nucleotides match TRBD2. The CDR3 spans 16 residues. Germline V gives CDR1 WSHSY, CDR2 SAAADI. Unmatched junction bases numbered 7, after V lost 2 bases and J lost 2 bases. CDR3: CASSEKRGGYTDTQYF. The CDR3 DNA is TGCGCCAGCAGTGAGAAGCGGGGAGGTTACACAGATACGCAGTATTTT.

The chain employs TRBV11-2 and TRBJ2-1; the D gene is possibly TRBD2 (5 bases). The CDR3 covers 16 residues. CDR1 is SGHAT and CDR2 is FQNNGV in the germline V gene. Trimming left V 5 bases short and J 4 bases short, with 18 bases between. The CDR3 DNA sequence: TGTGCCAGCAGCCCCCGGGGTCTCGGACTTTACAATGAGCAGTTCTTC. Translated: CASSPRGLGLYNEQFF.

V is TRBV9 and J is TRBJ2-7; the D gene could be TRBD1 or TRBD2 (6 bases each). Germline loops: CDR1 SGDLS, CDR2 YYNGEE. The CDR3 has 15 residues. V lost 0 bases, J lost 2 bases, and 12 bases lay in between. CDR3 in DNA: TGTGCCAGCAGCGTAGAGGGGGGACTTGCCTACGAGCAGTACTTC. Protein product: CASSVEGGLAYEQYF. The full variable domain, its missing parts supplied by reference TRBV9 and TRBJ2-7, is DSGVTQTPKHLITATGQRVTLRCSPRSGDLSVYWYQQSLDQGLQFLIQYYNGEERAKGNILERFSAQQFPDLHSELNLSSLELGDSALYFCASSVEGGLAYEQYFGPGTRLTVT.

The chain links TRBV19 to TRBJ2-1; 11 positions match TRBD2. The CDR3 has 17 amino acids. The germline gives CDR1 LNHDA, CDR2 SQIVND (reference sequence). V gave up 3 bases and J gave up 7 bases; unmatched junction bases: 11. For the CDR3, the DNA is TGTGCCAGTAGTATGATGGGTTCCGGGACTAGCGGTAATGAGCAGTTCTTC. Protein: CASSMMGSGTSGNEQFF.

This chain connects TRBV27 to TRBJ2-2; D unresolved. Germline assignment: CDR1 MNHEY and CDR2 SMNVEV (reference sequence). This CDR3 is 14 amino acids long. The V end was cut by 3 bases, the J end by 7 bases, with 12 bases between. The CDR3 nucleotides are TGTGCCAGCAGTTTGCGACCGGGCAACGGGGAGCTGTTTTTT. It encodes CASSLRPGNGELFF.

This clone turned up a few times. The rearrangement joins TRBV5-8 to TRBJ1-5; perhaps TRBD1 as D (6 bases). Trimming pared 4 bases from V and 4 bases from J, leaving 18 bases between. Germline CDR1 SGHTS, CDR2 YDEGEE. The CDR3 contains 16 residues. CDR3 coding DNA: TGTGCCAGCAGCCCTGATGGGGGGCTGGGGAATCAGCCCCAGCATTTT. Its protein is CASSPDGGLGNQPQHF.

V is TRBV7-2 and J is TRBJ2-5; TRBD2 matches at 7 bases. Per germline, CDR1 SGHTA and CDR2 FQGNSA. V was clipped by 2 bases and J by 1 base; unmatched bases: 10. The CDR3 loop spans 17 amino acids. The CDR3 coding sequence is TGTGCCAGCAGCTTACTATTTCGAGCGGGACTCCAAGAGACCCAGTACTTC. It encodes CASSLLFRAGLQETQYF.

This chain uses TRBV6-1 with TRBJ2-7; D tentatively reads TRBD1 or TRBD2 (7 bases each). The length of the CDR3 is 15 residues. Germline lookup yields CDR1 MNHNS and CDR2 SASEGT. Trimming stripped 3 bases from V and 0 bases from J, with 12 bases between. The CDR3 reads CASSDSGTVSYEQYF. Written as DNA, the CDR3 is TGTGCCAGCAGTGACAGCGGGACAGTCTCCTACGAGCAGTACTTC.

This chain connects TRBV13 to TRBJ1-2; 9 positions agree with TRBD1. The trim removed 4 bases at V and 8 bases at J, leaving 5 bases unmatched. The V gene's germline CDR1 is PRHDT and CDR2 FYEKMQ (reference sequence). The CDR3 has 13 amino acids. The CDR3 sequence is CASSSRTGEGYTF. The CDR3 bases are TGTGCCAGCAGCTCCAGGACAGGGGAAGGCTACACCTTC.

In nucleotides, the CDR3 is TGTGCCAGCAGCGAGTACAGTTCGCCCCAGCATTTT. It codes for CASSEYSSPQHF. The chain has TRBV7-9 and TRBJ1-5, with D hard to call. Germline CDR1 and CDR2: SEHNR and FQNEAQ (reference sequence). This CDR3 has 12 amino acids. V was shortened by 5 bases and J by 9 bases, with 11 bases between the two germline ends.

The chain combines TRBV15 with TRBJ2-1, with TRBD2 matching over 10 bases. This CDR3 is 18 amino acids long. V lost 3 bases, J lost 6 bases, and 14 bases stayed unmatched. The germline CDR1 and CDR2 sequences are LNHNV and YYDKDF (reference sequence). The CDR3 sequence: CATSRASLAGVGGNEQFF. CDR3 bases: TGTGCCACCAGCAGGGCTAGCCTAGCGGGAGTAGGTGGCAATGAGCAGTTCTTC.

This sequence joins TRBV11-3 and TRBJ1-1; no reliable D call. V was cut by 6 bases and J by 4 bases, with 12 bases left in between. CDR3 size: 13 residues. Germline CDR1 and CDR2: SGHNT and YENEEA. The CDR3 reads CASSSARGTEAFF. CDR3 DNA sequence: TGTGCCAGCAGTTCGGCCCGAGGCACTGAAGCTTTCTTT.

The chain is built from TRBV4-3 and TRBJ2-2; D is perhaps TRBD1 (6 bases). Trimming took off 0 bases at V and 5 bases at J, with 19 bases between the two ends. Germline CDR1 and CDR2: LGHNA and YSLEER. This CDR3 is built from 18 residues. In DNA form, the CDR3 reads TGCGCCAGCAGCCAAGATAGAGTGCGGCCAGGGGAAACCGGGGAGCTGTTTTTT. Protein product: CASSQDRVRPGETGELFF.

This rearrangement joins TRBV14 to TRBJ2-7; D uncertain. The V gene lost 1 base and the J gene lost 1 base, with 5 bases spanning the gap. The CDR3 is made up of 13 amino acids. In germline, CDR1 is SGHDN, CDR2 FVKESK. CDR3 protein: CASSQVFSYEQYF. For the CDR3, the DNA is TGTGCCAGCAGCCAAGTGTTTTCCTACGAGCAGTACTTC.

The chain recombines TRBV10-3 with TRBJ2-7, with a possible D match to TRBD2 (7 bases). The germline CDR1 and CDR2 sequences are ENHRY and SYGVKD. This CDR3 contains 15 residues. Trimming stripped 6 bases from V and 5 bases from J, with 20 bases between. The CDR3 spells CAIRDGGTPFDEQYF. CDR3 nucleotides: TGTGCCATCAGGGACGGGGGGACACCCTTTGACGAGCAGTACTTC.

The chain couples TRBV4-3 to TRBJ2-1, with 8 bases aligning to TRBD1. This CDR3 has 14 amino acids. V lost 1 base, J lost 6 bases, and 2 bases stayed unmatched. Germline loops: CDR1 LGHNA, CDR2 YSLEER. CDR3 residues: CASSQAGTGNEQFF. The CDR3 DNA reads TGCGCCAGCAGCCAAGCGGGGACAGGCAATGAGCAGTTCTTC.

V gene TRBV5-1 combines with J gene TRBJ2-1; D remains ambiguous. Germline V gene lookup returns CDR1 SGHRS and CDR2 YFSETQ. This CDR3 is 11 amino acids long. V was pared by 0 bases and J by 6 bases, with 1 base between. The CDR3 region has the DNA TGCGCCAGCAGCTTGGGCAATGAGCAGTTCTTC. It translates to CASSLGNEQFF.

Points on this clone: One end of the junction is discordant with germline, which a read error may explain. The genes are TRBV7-2 and TRBJ1-2; TRBD1 matches at 11 bases. CDR1 is SGHTA and CDR2 is FQGNSA in the germline V gene. The CDR3 consists of 11 residues. The CDR3 DNA follows: TGTGCCAGCAGAGGAACGGGACAGGGGGACTTC. As protein: CASRGTGQGDF.

The genes are TRBV4-1 and TRBJ1-2, with 7 bases lining up with TRBD1. The CDR3 totals 19 residues. V shed 4 bases, J shed 0 bases, and the junction held 17 bases outside the gene matches. Germline V CDR1 and CDR2: MGHRA, YSYEKL. The CDR3 region has the DNA TGCGCCAGCAGCCTCCTTCACGGCACAGGGGACCGGTCTAACTATGGCTACACCTTC. Amino acids: CASSLLHGTGDRSNYGYTF.

This clone occurred a few times. The rearrangement links TRBV5-6 to TRBJ2-2; D not certain. V was clipped by 1 base and J by 1 base, with 5 bases between them. The CDR3 covers 14 residues. Germline V gives CDR1 SGHDT, CDR2 YYEEEE. DNA for the CDR3: TGTGCCAGCAGCTTGAGACAGAACACCGGGGAGCTGTTTTTT. It yields the protein CASSLRQNTGELFF. The variable domain in full, with the rest retrieved from reference TRBV5-6 and TRBJ2-2, is DAGVTQSPTHLIKTRGQQVTLRCSPKSGHDTVSWYQQALGQGPQFIFQYYEEEERQRGNFPDRFSGHQFPNYSSELNVNALLLGDSALYLCASSLRQNTGELFFGEGSRLTVL.